Listed here are 19 T cell receptor beta chains from one sample, sequenced in a study of blood T cell repertoires in COVID-19. The protocol was immunoSEQ multiplex PCR, while the TCRdb copy is restricted to in-frame clones and leaves out a portion. Here the sample spans around 200,000 clones, 70% to 80% being singletons. Sequenced input: peripheral blood. These TCRs come from a woman in her forties or fifties with acute or convalescent COVID-19.

This sequence joins TRBV4-1 and TRBJ1-1; D is unresolved. CDR1 and CDR2 from the germline V gene are MGHRA and YSYEKL. The CDR3 runs to 13 residues. V gave up 0 bases and J gave up 8 bases, with 10 bases separating them. CDR3 DNA: TGCGCCAGCAGCCAAGATACGGCGACAGAAGCTTTCTTT. This translates into CASSQDTATEAFF.

This sequence joins TRBV28 and TRBJ2-7, with 8 bases aligning to TRBD2. V gave up 2 bases and J gave up 2 bases; unmatched junction bases: 5. The CDR3 totals 15 residues. In germline, CDR1 is MDHEN, CDR2 SYDVKM. The CDR3: CASSLRAGGPYEQYF. Written as DNA, the CDR3 is TGTGCCAGCAGTTTAAGGGCGGGGGGCCCCTACGAGCAGTACTTC.

As concerns this clone: The DNA is left out, because the CDR3 cannot be placed on it with certainty; the CDR3 is given as TCRdb lists it. V and J are TRBV28 and TRBJ2-4; TRBD1 is taken as the D call from the table, unchecked against the DNA. Germline CDR1 reads MDHEN; CDR2 reads SYDVKM. Counting both end residues, the CDR3 totals 11 amino acids. The CDR3 region is CASSFGQGAYF.

The chain has TRBV19 and TRBJ2-7, with 8 bases identical to TRBD1. The CDR3 runs 14 residues. The junction had 7 bases not matched to a gene; V was cut back by 5 bases and J by 4 bases. CDR1 and CDR2 from the germline V gene are LNHDA and SQIVND (reference sequence). CDR3 DNA sequence: TGTGCCAGTAGTCTTGACAGGGGTGAATACGAGCAGTACTTC. As protein: CASSLDRGEYEQYF.

The rearrangement uses TRBV6-5 and TRBJ1-2; TRBD1 matches 9 bases. V gave up 5 bases and J gave up 8 bases; unmatched junction bases: 6. This CDR3 spans 13 amino acids. Germline-derived CDR1 and CDR2 are MNHEY and SVGAGI. CDR3 protein: CASSRGQGYGYTF. The CDR3 DNA is TGTGCCAGCAGTCGGGGACAGGGTTACGGCTACACCTTC.

The DNA for the CDR3 is TGTGCCTGGAGCCATAAGCGGGGTAGCTCCTACGAGCAGTACTTC. Encoded protein: CAWSHKRGSSYEQYF. The chain recombines TRBV30 with TRBJ2-7; 7 bases fit TRBD2. The CDR3 consists of 15 residues. The trim removed 3 bases at V and 0 bases at J, leaving 8 bases unmatched. Germline CDR1 and CDR2: GTSNPN and SVGIG (reference sequence).

The chain uses TRBV11-2 and TRBJ1-5; weak D call: TRBD1 (5 bases). V lost 2 bases and J lost 4, with 6 bases in between. CDR1 is SGHAT, CDR2 FQNNGV, per germline. This CDR3 is 13 amino acids long. CDR3 protein: CASSLQGNQPQHF. CDR3 coding DNA: TGTGCCAGCAGCTTACAGGGAAATCAGCCCCAGCATTTT.

The chain uses TRBV7-9 and TRBJ1-4, with D perhaps matching TRBD1 (6 bases). The CDR3 contains 15 residues. Germline V lookup: CDR1 SEHNR, CDR2 FQNEAQ (reference sequence). The germline V and J ends were trimmed by 3 bases and 0 bases, with 8 bases remaining between them. The CDR3 DNA reads TGTGCCAGCAGCTTCGGGACAACAACTAATGAAAAACTGTTTTTT. Protein: CASSFGTTTNEKLFF.

There are a few counts of this clone. V is TRBV24-1 and J is TRBJ2-4; the D gene is possibly TRBD2 (7 bases). V was pared by 3 bases and J by 2 bases, with 16 bases between. The germline V gene encodes CDR1 KGHDR and CDR2 SFDVKD. This CDR3 contains 17 residues. CDR3 region: CATSDGAGGATKNIQYF. The CDR3 region has the DNA TGTGCCACCAGTGATGGGGCTGGGGGGGCGACCAAAAACATTCAGTACTTC.

This rearrangement joins TRBV28 to TRBJ1-1; D unclear. Deletions cut 5 bases from V and 7 bases from J, with 11 bases between. The CDR3 spans 12 residues. The V gene's germline CDR1 is MDHEN and CDR2 SYDVKM. The CDR3 loop reads CASSLNRLEAFF. Written as DNA, the CDR3 is TGTGCCAGCAGTCTTAATCGTCTTGAAGCTTTCTTT. Based on the CDR3 plus reference TRBV28 and TRBJ1-1, the full variable domain is DVKVTQSSRYLVKRTGEKVFLECVQDMDHENMFWYRQDPGLGLRLIYFSYDVKMKEKGDIPEGYSVSREKKERFSLILESASTNQTSMYLCASSLNRLEAFFGQGTRLTVV.

This clone was seen only once. The J gene is TRBJ2-2, the V gene TRBV30; D is unresolved. V was clipped by 0 bases and J by 5 bases, with 7 bases between them. Germline CDR1 is GTSNPN and CDR2 is SVGIG (reference sequence). The CDR3 loop spans 13 amino acids. CDR3 DNA sequence: TGTGCCTGGAGTGTACGCGGTACCGGGGAGCTGTTTTTT. Its protein is CAWSVRGTGELFF.

This chain links TRBV27 with TRBJ1-4; 9 positions match TRBD1. The germline V gene has CDR1 MNHEY and CDR2 SMNVEV (reference sequence). V shed 5 bases, J shed 8 bases, and the junction held 6 bases outside the gene matches. The CDR3 spans 14 residues. The CDR3 sequence: CASSTQGAAEKLFF. The CDR3 nucleotides read TGTGCCAGCAGTACACAGGGGGCAGCGGAAAAACTGTTTTTT.

The gene calls are TRBV6-4 and TRBJ2-1, with 7 bases matching TRBD2. The CDR3 has 14 residues. CDR1 MRHNA and CDR2 SNTAGT come from the germline V gene. V was clipped by 0 bases and J by 5 bases; unmatched bases: 1. For the CDR3, the DNA is TGTGCCAGCAGTGACTCCGGGACTAACAATGAGCAGTTCTTC. It specifies CASSDSGTNNEQFF.

This clone appeared once. J is TRBJ2-1 and V is TRBV6-6; D unresolved. Looked up from germline, CDR1 is MNHNY and CDR2 is SVGAGI (reference sequence). The CDR3 runs to 14 residues. With 7 bases removed from V and 5 bases from J, the gap between germline ends came to 15 bases. The DNA of the CDR3 is TGTGCCAGCAATACGGGTCTAGGAGACAATGAGCAGTTCTTC. Its protein product is CASNTGLGDNEQFF.

This chain joins TRBV11-3 and TRBJ2-1, with TRBD2 identical over 9 bases. Per the germline V gene, CDR1 is SGHNT and CDR2 is YENEEA. The CDR3 runs 15 residues. Germline trimming cut 2 bases from V and 6 bases from J; bases unmatched to any gene: 5. The chain's CDR3 is CASSLQAGGFNEQFF. CDR3 nucleotide sequence: TGTGCCAGCAGCTTACAAGCGGGAGGATTCAATGAGCAGTTCTTC.

V gene TRBV28 combines with J gene TRBJ1-5; possible D gene TRBD1, 5 bases. Trimming removed 8 bases from V and 8 bases from J, with 13 bases in between. This CDR3 spans 12 amino acids. From germline, CDR1 is MDHEN and CDR2 SYDVKM. The CDR3 here is CASRGLTKPQHF. The CDR3 nucleotides are TGTGCCAGCCGGGGACTCACAAAGCCCCAGCATTTT.

J is TRBJ2-1 and V is TRBV6-5, with TRBD2 as a possible D gene (6 bases). The CDR3 contains 11 residues. Looked up from germline, CDR1 is MNHEY and CDR2 is SVGAGI. Trimming stripped 8 bases from V and 14 bases from J, with 16 bases between. Here the CDR3 DNA reads TGTGCCAGCGGATCACTTGGAGGGGAGTTCTTC. Protein: CASGSLGGEFF.

This clone was recorded a few times. The chain has TRBV2 and TRBJ2-1; possible D gene TRBD2, 6 bases. Trimming removed 1 base at V and 1 base at J, with 8 bases between. CDR3 size: 15 residues. CDR1 is SNHLY, CDR2 FYNNEI, per germline. The CDR3 DNA follows: TGTGCCAGCAGTGAAGGCGGGAAATCCTACAATGAGCAGTTCTTC. It yields the protein CASSEGGKSYNEQFF.

The rearrangement uses TRBV7-6 and TRBJ1-6; 9 nucleotides match TRBD1. Germline assignment: CDR1 SGHVS and CDR2 FNYEAQ. V shed 2 bases and J 8 bases; nucleotides not matched to a gene: 4. The CDR3 totals 15 residues. In nucleotides, the CDR3 is TGTGCCAGCAGCTTATCAGGGACAGGGTATTCACCCCTCCACTTT. Translated: CASSLSGTGYSPLHF. The whole variable domain, remainder taken from reference TRBV7-6 and TRBJ1-6, is GAGVSQSPRYKVTKRGQDVALRCDPISGHVSLYWYRQALGQGPEFLTYFNYEAQQDKSGLPNDRFSAERPEGSISTLTIQRTEQRDSAMYRCASSLSGTGYSPLHFGNGTRLTVT.